This TCR beta chain was sequenced for a study of blood T cells in healthy people across ages (dated by TCRdb to the mid-2010s). With regard to the full study: In model experiments, template switching captured about one uniquely barcoded TCR beta cDNA molecule for every two T cells. Using deep sequencing normalized with unique cDNA molecular identifiers, the study measured how TCR beta repertoire diversity changes with age. Donors were grouped into four age groups: young (average roughly 17 years), middle-aged (roughly 38), aged (around 56) and long-lived (approximately 78). To avoid experimental bias, donors of different ages were randomly spread across the sequencing lanes. Using the same blood draw, the study looked at two additional independent replicas of 1 million unique cDNA reads for two donors, one aged 18 to 30 and the other aged 80 or older.

Ten or more counts support this clonotype. The antigen this receptor binds is unknown. A single base separates this from a much larger clone, so it may be a read error. CDR1 is given as SNHLY and CDR2 as FYNNEI, both from the germline V gene. The CDR3 numbers 16 residues from cysteine through phenylalanine. Here the CDR3 DNA is all that survives: 48 bases in frame from base 1. Beyond this particular receptor, the publication reports: Because donor CMV infection status was unknown, age-related changes in expanded clonotypes were potentially confounded. Compared with the aged group, the long-lived group had more naive CD4+ T cells, fewer expanded clones and increased TCR diversity, suggesting age selection. As age increased, observed TCR beta diversity per million T cells dropped in a roughly linear way, and a significant reduction was already evident by age 40. Estimates of total diversity based on one million sequenced T cells were regarded as lower bounds and as underestimates. Observed TCR beta diversity correlated strongly with the percentage of naive T cells measured by flow cytometry. Bulk unsorted PBMC profiling prevented conclusive comparison of naive and antigen-experienced compartments.

The library was made by 5' RACE. Sequenced on an Illumina HiSeq 2500. A second PCR of roughly 6 to 11 cycles was performed with a sample-barcoded 5' primer and a J-beta primer mix. Each TCR beta cDNA molecule received a unique molecular identifier from a template-switch 5' adaptor carrying 12 random nucleotides. Each sample yielded at least 3 million CDR3-containing paired-end reads. The Mint cDNA synthesis kit, primed by a TRBC-specific oligonucleotide, was used to synthesize first-strand cDNA from all RNA. Following uracil-DNA glycosylase treatment, all cDNA underwent a first 18-cycle PCR with the universal primers M1SS and BC2_uni_R. In the paper's pipeline: For normalization, 1 million high-quality reads, each with a distinct molecular identifier, were randomly selected from each sample. Instead of being binned into consensus sequences, reads that shared molecular identifiers were thrown out. MiTCR, with a Q25 quality threshold and the strictest error-elimination algorithm, was used for CDR3 identification, clonotype clustering and error correction. Lower-bound total TCR beta diversity was estimated with a nonparametric unseen species model using Euler transformation. The public reads were reprocessed in TCRdb via fastp at Q25 and MiXCR, keeping in-frame beta chains. A single entry per CDR3 protein holds the most common genes and DNA from its merged rows. V and J calls and clone size were set by TCRdb, not the authors. The sample table shows hundreds of thousands of distinct CDR3 sequences, and 25% to 30% are seen once. Approximately 14% of the sample belongs to the ten largest clones.

The roughly 37 donors, aged about 6 to 95 years, were systemically healthy Caucasian individuals from Russia. Each donor gave about 9.7 milliliters of peripheral blood, drawn into EDTA-treated Vacutainer tubes. Ficoll-Paque density-gradient centrifugation was used to isolate PBMCs, with at least 6.5 million per sample. Trizol reagent was used to extract total RNA from PBMCs, with at least 5.5 micrograms per sample. For every donor, an aliquot of PBMCs went through flow cytometry to measure the percentages of naive CD45RAhigh/CD27high T cells. The sample taken for sequencing was blood. The rearranged chain carries TRBV2 and TRBJ1-6, with 11 middle bases fitting TRBD1. This sequence was found in a woman of 80 years or more in good health. The CDR3 is CASTLDRGHYNSPPHF. The nucleotides are TGTGCCAGCACCTTGGACAGGGGGCACTATAATTCACCCCCCCACTTT. Reference TRBV2 and TRBJ1-6 proteins supply the regions before and after the CDR3; the full variable domain is: EPEVTQTPSHQVTQMGQEVILRCVPISNHLYFYWYRQILGQKVEFLVSFYNNEISEKSEIFDDQFSVERPDGSNFTLKIRSTKLEDSAMYFCASTLDRGHYNSPPHFGNGTRLTVT.